This T cell receptor beta chain was profiled in a study of T cells in Graves' hyperthyroidism and ophthalmopathy. Study-level background: Any treatment followed the collection of peripheral blood at initial diagnosis.

This clonotype was observed at least ten times. Fresh 10 ml peripheral blood yielded PBMCs. TCR beta CDR3 region amplification was performed from RNA transcripts. Carried out on the TCR CDR3, a first-round RT-PCR used the HTBI primer set. One entry per CDR3 protein, called by TCRdb with MiXCR from the multiplex PCR reads. The sample holds hundreds of thousands of distinct CDR3 sequences, about 14% seen once. Per germline, CDR1 SGHAT and CDR2 FQNNGV. CDR3 length equals 15 residues. The V end was cut by 3 bases, the J end by 1 base, with 10 bases between. The chain couples TRBV11-2 to TRBJ1-5, with a possible D match to TRBD1 (6 bases). This TCR was sampled from a man younger than 35 with Graves' ophthalmopathy. Material for sequencing was blood. In DNA form, the CDR3 reads TGTGCCAGCAGCTTGGGACACCAGAGCAATCAGCCCCAGCATTTT. Translation gives CASSLGHQSNQPQHF.